A selection of T cell receptor beta chains follows, all from one sample in a study of blood T cell repertoires in COVID-19. Libraries were prepared by immunoSEQ multiplex PCR; TCRdb keeps only in-frame clonotypes and omits some of them. The repertoire includes 200,000 to 250,000 clones, 88% of them detected once, and around 15% sits in the top ten. Sequencing input: PBMCs or T cells enriched from blood (not recorded which). The source of these receptors is a woman aged 45-65 years with acute COVID-19. CDR3s include the opening cysteine and the closing phenylalanine or tryptophan. A D gene is named only where the DNA matches it firmly. Rows may omit the clone size; those that give it use once, few, many or a size class.

j_call d_call v_call clone_size cdr3_aa cdr3_nt
TRBJ2-1 NA TRBV6-1 NA CASSEALTRVLSEQFF TGTGCCAGCAGTGAAGCGCTAACCAGGGTACTTTCTGAGCAGTTCTTC
TRBJ2-1 TRBD2 TRBV9 once CASSLSGRVHEQFF TGTGCCAGCAGCCTTAGCGGGAGAGTCCATGAGCAGTTCTTC
TRBJ1-2 NA TRBV7-9 NA CASSLGQEGYGYTF TGTGCCAGCAGCTTAGGTCAGGAAGGCTATGGCTACACCTTC
TRBJ2-7 NA TRBV27 NA CASNHGVAWSYEQYF TGTGCCAGCAATCACGGAGTAGCATGGTCTTACGAGCAGTACTTC
TRBJ2-5 NA TRBV27 once CASSLFQASQETQYF TGTGCCAGCAGTTTGTTTCAGGCAAGCCAAGAGACCCAGTACTTC
TRBJ1-5 NA TRBV27 once CASSLTGGNQPQHF TGTGCCAGCAGTTTAACCGGGGGCAATCAGCCCCAGCATTTT
TRBJ1-2 TRBD1 TRBV6-5 NA CASSYSEGAYGYTF TGTGCCAGCAGTTACTCGGAGGGGGCCTATGGCTACACCTTC
TRBJ2-1 TRBD2 TRBV10-3 NA CAITQDAGVAYNEQFF TGTGCCATCACCCAAGACGCGGGAGTGGCCTACAATGAGCAGTTCTTC
TRBJ2-7 TRBD2 TRBV7-2 NA CASSQTSGRLYEQYF TGTGCCAGCAGCCAGACTAGCGGGAGGCTATACGAGCAGTACTTC
TRBJ2-7 NA TRBV7-9 NA CASSLGGGSYEQYF TGTGCCAGCAGCTTAGGAGGTGGGTCCTACGAGCAGTACTTC
TRBJ1-2 NA TRBV2 NA CASSEVLGIRGYTF TGTGCCAGCAGTGAGGTTTTGGGCATTAGGGGCTACACCTTC
TRBJ2-5 NA TRBV11-3 NA CASSLGGSLETQYF TGTGCCAGCAGCTTGGGGGGAAGCTTAGAGACCCAGTACTTC
TRBJ2-3 NA TRBV4-1 NA CASRPRDTQYF TGCGCCAGCAGGCCGAGGGATACGCAGTATTTT
TRBJ2-2 TRBD1 TRBV6-2/TRBV6-3 few CASSPLDRITGELFF TGTGCCAGCAGCCCTCTGGACAGGATAACCGGGGAGCTGTTTTTT
TRBJ2-7 TRBD2 TRBV6-5 NA CASSSSGYNYGQYF TGTGCCAGCAGTTCTAGCGGATATAATTACGGGCAGTACTTC
TRBJ1-6 TRBD1 TRBV19 NA CASSIRRQGDSPLHF TGTGCCAGTAGTATACGACGACAGGGGGATTCACCCCTCCACTTT
TRBJ1-2 NA TRBV24-1 NA CATSDPTNNYGYTF TGTGCCACCAGTGATCCGACAAATAACTATGGCTACACCTTC
TRBJ1-2 NA TRBV4-2 NA CASSQVQADRSSYGYTF TGTGCCAGCAGCCAAGTTCAGGCAGACCGTTCCAGCTATGGCTACACCTTC
TRBJ2-1 TRBD1 TRBV7-9 NA CASSLRDRGEEQFF TGTGCCAGCAGCTTACGGGACAGGGGAGAAGAGCAGTTCTTC
TRBJ2-6 NA TRBV10-3 NA CAISGRDSGANVLTF TGTGCCATCAGTGGCAGGGACTCTGGGGCCAACGTCCTGACTTTC
TRBJ1-1 NA TRBV29-1 NA CSVERGRSMNTEAFF TGCAGCGTTGAACGTGGCAGGTCCATGAACACTGAAGCTTTCTTT
TRBJ1-5 TRBD1 TRBV11-3 medium-sized CASSRSGTGDSNQPQHF TGTGCCAGCAGCCGATCCGGGACAGGGGATAGCAATCAGCCCCAGCATTTT
TRBJ1-6 TRBD1 TRBV3-1/TRBV3-2 NA CASSQGQGHYSPLHF TGTGCCAGCAGCCAGGGACAGGGTCACTATTCACCCCTCCACTTT
TRBJ2-7 TRBD2 TRBV28 NA CASSFNSGSWGEQYF TGTGCCAGCAGTTTTAACAGCGGGAGTTGGGGCGAGCAGTACTTC
TRBJ2-1 TRBD2 TRBV5-1 NA CASRAGGPYNEQFF TGCGCCAGCCGAGCGGGAGGGCCGTACAATGAGCAGTTCTTC
TRBJ1-4 TRBD1 TRBV12-5 NA CASGTHRGGEKLFF TGTGCTAGTGGAACTCACAGGGGTGGAGAAAAACTGTTTTTT
TRBJ1-1 NA TRBV7-3 NA CASSLGEDTEAFF TGTGCCAGCAGCCTGGGGGAGGATACTGAAGCTTTCTTT
TRBJ2-5 TRBD1 TRBV5-4 NA CASSRTGQETQYF TGTGCCAGCAGCCGGACAGGGCAAGAGACCCAGTACTTC
TRBJ1-6 NA TRBV3-1/TRBV3-2 NA CASSSGGNSPLHF TGTGCCAGCAGCTCCGGGGGAAATTCACCCCTCCACTTT
TRBJ2-1 NA TRBV2 NA CASSERQGYSYNEQFF TGTGCCAGCAGTGAACGGCAGGGCTACTCCTACAATGAGCAGTTCTTC
TRBJ1-3 NA TRBV14 NA CASSQDPLTSISGNTIYF TGTGCCAGCAGCCAAGATCCGCTCACGAGCATCTCTGGAAACACCATATATTTT
TRBJ2-2 TRBD2 TRBV5-8 NA CASSTRGGFTGELFF TGTGCCAGCAGCACCCGCGGGGGATTTACCGGGGAGCTGTTTTTT
TRBJ1-4 NA TRBV6-2/TRBV6-3 NA CASSYNGQSGATNEKLFF TGTGCCAGCAGTTACAATGGACAGTCCGGGGCAACTAATGAAAAACTGTTTTTT
TRBJ1-5 NA TRBV27 NA CASGAGVRGNQPQHF TGTGCCAGCGGGGCAGGGGTTAGGGGCAATCAGCCCCAGCATTTT
TRBJ1-1 NA TRBV6-5 NA CASSYSPDTEAFF TGTGCCAGCAGTTACTCTCCTGACACTGAAGCTTTCTTT
TRBJ1-1 NA TRBV20-1 few CSASQATEAFF TGCAGTGCTAGCCAGGCCACTGAAGCTTTCTTT
TRBJ2-7 NA TRBV24-1 NA CATERGPSEQYF TGTGCCACCGAAAGGGGCCCCTCCGAGCAGTACTTC
TRBJ1-1 NA TRBV25-1 few CASSGVAEAFF TGTGCCAGCAGCGGGGTGGCTGAAGCTTTCTTT
TRBJ2-2 TRBD1 TRBV2 NA CASRRTGRNTGELFF TGTGCCAGTCGGAGGACAGGGCGAAACACCGGGGAGCTGTTTTTT
TRBJ1-1 NA TRBV10-2 NA CASTWGTGTEAFF TGCGCCAGTACCTGGGGTACGGGGACTGAAGCTTTCTTT
TRBJ2-7 TRBD2 TRBV3-1/TRBV3-2 NA CASSPRGLEGEQYF TGTGCCAGCAGCCCGAGGGGACTAGAGGGCGAGCAGTACTTC